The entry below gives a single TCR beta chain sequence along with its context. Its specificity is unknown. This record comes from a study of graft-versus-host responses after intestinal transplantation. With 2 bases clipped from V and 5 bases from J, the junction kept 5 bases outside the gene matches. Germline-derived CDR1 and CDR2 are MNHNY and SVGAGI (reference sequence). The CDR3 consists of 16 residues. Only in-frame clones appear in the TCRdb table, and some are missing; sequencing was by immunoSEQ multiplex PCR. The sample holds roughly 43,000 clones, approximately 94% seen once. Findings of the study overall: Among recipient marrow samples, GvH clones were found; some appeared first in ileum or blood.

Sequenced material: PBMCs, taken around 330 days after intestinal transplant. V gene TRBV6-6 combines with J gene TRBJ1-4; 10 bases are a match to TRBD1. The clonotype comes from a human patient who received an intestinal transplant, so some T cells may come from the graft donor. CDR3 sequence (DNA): TGTGCCAGCAGTTACGGGACAGGGGACTACAATGAAAAACTGTTTTTT. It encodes CASSYGTGDYNEKLFF.